This is a list of T cell receptor beta chains from one sample in a study of brain T cells in children with intractable seizures. Only in-frame clones appear in the TCRdb table, and some are missing; sequencing was by immunoSEQ multiplex PCR. The repertoire consists of about 320,000 clones, with 93% occurring once and the leading ten covering 4.5% to 7%. The sample in question was peripheral blood, obtained more than 4 months after surgery. Every receptor here comes from a boy younger than two with tuberous sclerosis and intractable seizures. CDR3s include the opening cysteine and the closing phenylalanine or tryptophan. The D gene is left open where the match is weak. A row's size may be missing; if present it is once, few, many or a size class.

clone_size: NA; d_call: NA; v_call: TRBV6-5; j_call: TRBJ2-7; cdr3_nt: TGTGCCAGCAGTTTGATGGGTGAGAGCTCCTACGAGCAGTACTTC; cdr3_aa: CASSLMGESSYEQYF
clone_size: NA; d_call: NA; v_call: TRBV5-1; j_call: TRBJ1-5; cdr3_nt: TGCGCCAGCGCAAAAGGCAGGGAAGCTAGCAATCAGCCCCAGCATTTT; cdr3_aa: CASAKGREASNQPQHF
clone_size: NA; d_call: NA; v_call: TRBV29-1; j_call: TRBJ2-7; cdr3_nt: TGCAGCGTTGGGCCGTCAGGGGTGCATTCGGGGGAGCAGTACTTC; cdr3_aa: CSVGPSGVHSGEQYF
clone_size: NA; d_call: NA; v_call: TRBV3-1/TRBV3-2; j_call: TRBJ2-1; cdr3_nt: TGTGCCAGCAGCCGATACAGGGCCCCCTTTTACAATGAGCAGTTCTTC; cdr3_aa: CASSRYRAPFYNEQFF
clone_size: NA; d_call: TRBD1; v_call: TRBV28; j_call: TRBJ2-7; cdr3_nt: TGTGCCAGCAGTTCCACAGGGGGACCCTACGAGCAGTACTTC; cdr3_aa: CASSSTGGPYEQYF
clone_size: NA; d_call: NA; v_call: TRBV4-1; j_call: TRBJ2-1; cdr3_nt: TGCGCCAGCAGTCACCTCGGGACGGAATTCTTC; cdr3_aa: CASSHLGTEFF
clone_size: NA; d_call: TRBD2; v_call: TRBV7-9; j_call: TRBJ2-3; cdr3_nt: TGTGCCAGCAGCTCAGGACGACTAGCGGGAGGCCCCACAGATACGCAGTATTTT; cdr3_aa: CASSSGRLAGGPTDTQYF
clone_size: NA; d_call: NA; v_call: TRBV19; j_call: TRBJ1-1; cdr3_nt: TGTGCCAGTAGCCTTAACGATACTGAAGCTTTCTTT; cdr3_aa: CASSLNDTEAFF
clone_size: once; d_call: TRBD1; v_call: TRBV28; j_call: TRBJ1-5; cdr3_nt: TGTGCCAGCAGCGGGGACAGGGTGAGCAATCAGCCCCAGCATTTT; cdr3_aa: CASSGDRVSNQPQHF
clone_size: NA; d_call: NA; v_call: TRBV6-2/TRBV6-3; j_call: TRBJ2-2; cdr3_nt: TGTGCCAGCAGTTACGACTCGAACACCGGGGAGCTGTTTTTT; cdr3_aa: CASSYDSNTGELFF
clone_size: few; d_call: NA; v_call: TRBV6-5; j_call: TRBJ2-7; cdr3_nt: TGTGCCAGCAGCCGAGGCCCCTACGGAGGCTACGAGCAGTACTTC; cdr3_aa: CASSRGPYGGYEQYF
clone_size: NA; d_call: TRBD2; v_call: TRBV3-1/TRBV3-2; j_call: TRBJ2-3; cdr3_nt: TGTGCCAGCAGCCCGCTTAGCGGGCCACGCACAGATACGCAGTATTTT; cdr3_aa: CASSPLSGPRTDTQYF
clone_size: NA; d_call: TRBD1; v_call: TRBV29-1; j_call: TRBJ1-1; cdr3_nt: TGCAGCGTAGGTGGGACAGGCACCTTGAACACTGAAGCTTTCTTT; cdr3_aa: CSVGGTGTLNTEAFF
clone_size: once; d_call: TRBD1; v_call: TRBV5-4; j_call: TRBJ2-7; cdr3_nt: TGTGCCAGCAGCTTGTGGGGACAGGGTCTCAACGAGCAGTACTTC; cdr3_aa: CASSLWGQGLNEQYF
clone_size: NA; d_call: TRBD1; v_call: TRBV30; j_call: TRBJ2-7; cdr3_nt: TGTGCCGGGACGACAGGGGACAAACTCTACGAGCAGTACTTC; cdr3_aa: CAGTTGDKLYEQYF
clone_size: NA; d_call: TRBD2; v_call: TRBV24-1; j_call: TRBJ2-7; cdr3_nt: TGTGCCACCAGTGGGGGTAGCGGGGCACCTACCTACGAGCAGTACTTC; cdr3_aa: CATSGGSGAPTYEQYF
clone_size: NA; d_call: NA; v_call: TRBV5-1; j_call: TRBJ2-7; cdr3_nt: TGCGCCAGCAGCTTGGAGAACAGGGTCGAGCAGTACTTC; cdr3_aa: CASSLENRVEQYF
clone_size: NA; d_call: NA; v_call: TRBV5-1; j_call: TRBJ2-5; cdr3_nt: TGCGCCAGCAGCTTAATAGCGGCCCAAGAGACCCAGTACTTC; cdr3_aa: CASSLIAAQETQYF
clone_size: NA; d_call: NA; v_call: TRBV6-5; j_call: TRBJ1-4; cdr3_nt: TGTGCCAGCAGCCCCCGGGGTGAAAAACTGTTTTTT; cdr3_aa: CASSPRGEKLFF
clone_size: NA; d_call: TRBD1; v_call: TRBV5-6; j_call: TRBJ1-6; cdr3_nt: TGTGCCAGCAGCCCGAGGACAGGATATAATTCACCCCTCCACTTT; cdr3_aa: CASSPRTGYNSPLHF
clone_size: NA; d_call: NA; v_call: TRBV5-5; j_call: TRBJ2-3; cdr3_nt: TGTGCCAGCAGCTTGAGAGGGGGGGCCACGGATACGCAGTATTTT; cdr3_aa: CASSLRGGATDTQYF
clone_size: NA; d_call: TRBD2; v_call: TRBV9; j_call: TRBJ2-2; cdr3_nt: TGTGCCAGCAGCGTATCTAGTAGGACTAGCGGGAGGCGGATCACCGGGGAGCTGTTTTTT; cdr3_aa: CASSVSSRTSGRRITGELFF
clone_size: NA; d_call: TRBD2; v_call: TRBV11-3; j_call: TRBJ2-1; cdr3_nt: TGTGCCAGCAGTTCCCTAGCGGGAGGGCCAAATGAGCAGTTCTTC; cdr3_aa: CASSSLAGGPNEQFF
clone_size: NA; d_call: NA; v_call: TRBV5-1; j_call: TRBJ2-5; cdr3_nt: TGCGCCAGCAGCACGGACGCCCGCCGGGAGACCCAGTACTTC; cdr3_aa: CASSTDARRETQYF
clone_size: NA; d_call: NA; v_call: TRBV5-1; j_call: TRBJ1-3; cdr3_nt: TGCGCCAGCAGCCCAGGGACTAGGGGAGACACCATATATTTT; cdr3_aa: CASSPGTRGDTIYF
clone_size: NA; d_call: TRBD2; v_call: TRBV7-6; j_call: TRBJ2-1; cdr3_nt: TGTGCCAGCAGCTTATGGACGGGACTAGGGACACGTGAGCAGTTCTTC; cdr3_aa: CASSLWTGLGTREQFF
clone_size: NA; d_call: NA; v_call: TRBV4-1; j_call: TRBJ1-2; cdr3_nt: TGCGCCAGCAGCCAAGTATCGAAATTGGGGCTGGGCTACACCTTC; cdr3_aa: CASSQVSKLGLGYTF
clone_size: NA; d_call: NA; v_call: TRBV27; j_call: TRBJ1-1; cdr3_nt: TGTGCCAGCAGTTTAGGGCTAAACACTGAAGCTTTCTTT; cdr3_aa: CASSLGLNTEAFF
clone_size: NA; d_call: NA; v_call: TRBV24-1; j_call: TRBJ2-1; cdr3_nt: TGTGCCACTAAGGCACGGGACTCCCGAGCGGGTGAGCAGTTCTTC; cdr3_aa: CATKARDSRAGEQFF